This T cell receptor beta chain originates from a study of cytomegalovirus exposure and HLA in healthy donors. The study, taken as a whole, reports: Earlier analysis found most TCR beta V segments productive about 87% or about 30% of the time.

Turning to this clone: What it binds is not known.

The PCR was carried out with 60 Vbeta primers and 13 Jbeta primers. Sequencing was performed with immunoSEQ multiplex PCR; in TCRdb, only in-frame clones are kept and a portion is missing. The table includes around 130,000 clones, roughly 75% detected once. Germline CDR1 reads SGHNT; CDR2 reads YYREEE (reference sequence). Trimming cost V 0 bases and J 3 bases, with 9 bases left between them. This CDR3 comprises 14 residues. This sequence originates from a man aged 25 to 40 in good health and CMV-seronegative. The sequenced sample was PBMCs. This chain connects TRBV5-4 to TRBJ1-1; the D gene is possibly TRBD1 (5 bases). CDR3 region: CASSLALGDTEAFF. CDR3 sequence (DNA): TGTGCCAGCAGCTTGGCCCTAGGGGACACTGAAGCTTTCTTT. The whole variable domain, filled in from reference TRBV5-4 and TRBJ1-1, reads ETGVTQSPTHLIKTRGQQVTLRCSSQSGHNTVSWYQQALGQGPQFIFQYYREEENGRGNFPPRFSGLQFPNYSSELNVNALELDDSALYLCASSLALGDTEAFFGQGTRLTVV.